Listed below are T cell receptor beta chains from one sample, sequenced in a study of blood T cell repertoires in COVID-19. Repertoires were generated with immunoSEQ multiplex PCR, while TCRdb's copy carries only in-frame clones and drops some. The sample holds some 80,000 clones, more than 90% seen once. The source material was peripheral blood. Every receptor here comes from a woman older than 75 with active or convalescent COVID-19. Each CDR3 is given with its conserved first and last residue.

TRBV11-2,CASSPLWAGTNEKLFF
TRBV12-3/TRBV12-4,CASSVNRGNTQYF
TRBV28,CASNPPSRGYGYTF
TRBV12-3/TRBV12-4,CASSSQGYEQYF
TRBV4-3,CASSQGKRAGKPEAFF
TRBV21-1,CARLKLGNRVFRSGNTIYF
TRBV4-3,CASSSRDRLYGYTF
TRBV18,CASSPSGQGNSPLHF
TRBV24-1,CATSEGGFTDTQYF
TRBV12-3/TRBV12-4,CASSQLGGYGYTF
TRBV20-1,CSASLTDRRRNQPQHF
TRBV7-6,CASSPGQGAYGYTF
TRBV7-8,CASGRTGDNYGYTF
TRBV7-9,CACKAGQLYGYTF
TRBV2,CASYSYEQYF
TRBV7-9,CASSFTGQGATNEKLFF
TRBV9,CASSAAGGTDTQYF
TRBV6-5,CASSRDRGSGEQYF
TRBV21-1,CASSKGTEQFNYGYTF
TRBV2,CASSEYGRVGEKLFF
TRBV7-3,CASRQGSYNSPLHF
TRBV5-1,CASSSSPSGGPGEQYF
TRBV4-3,CASSQEGRHTDTQYF
TRBV6-5,CASSYSYQGNYGYTF
TRBV27,CASREDRIGSPLHF
TRBV30,CAWSSQTPNTEAFF
TRBV29-1,CSVAKQGYRTGELFF
TRBV15,CATSRDRGNQPQHF
TRBV3-1/TRBV3-2,CASSPRAGGPEETQYF
TRBV3-1/TRBV3-2,CASSQEDRVNSPLHF
TRBV3-1/TRBV3-2,CASSPPDGGAGTGELFF
TRBV18,CASSPSSGYSTNTQYF
TRBV6-5,CASSSRDYQAKNIQYF
TRBV24-1,CATSDSGGELFF
TRBV6-5,CASSSGGETEAFF
TRBV19,CASGQGDSYEQYF
TRBV3-1/TRBV3-2,CASSPRDNSGNTIYF
TRBV14,CASSRGPAGITDTQYF
TRBV9,CASTTGGVNTEAFF
TRBV5-6,CASSTRQGQGNGYTF
TRBV20-1,CSASWSGGYQPQHF
TRBV10-3,CAISKHSPGQGNEKLFF
TRBV30,CAWRGSGTLMNYGYTF
TRBV7-9,CASSLVWKGAGELFF
TRBV4-1,CASSQDPVAGGQETQYF
TRBV20-1,CSARVYYGYTF
TRBV5-4,CASSSTGSGRYTF
TRBV28,CASSLQDYNSPLHF
TRBV18,CASSEGGVANQPQHF
TRBV30,CAWSPRPLRGFSNQPQHF
TRBV7-3,CASSLTGTSGGVYEQYF